The 7 T cell receptor beta chains below all came from one sample that was sequenced in a study of GPR56 and killer-like receptors on CD4 memory cells. With the reads reprocessed, TCRdb shows one record per CDR3 protein and no DNA. This sample contains almost 3,000 distinct CDR3 sequences. Cells were FACS-enriched into one of five CD4+ populations defined by killer cell lectin-like receptor and GPR56 expression. Input material: memory CD4+ T cells from blood. The receptors stem from a human donor in good health.

This clonotype ranks as medium-sized (0.01 to 0.1%) in terms of frequency. V gene TRBV29-1 combines with J gene TRBJ2-3. Germline V lookup: CDR1 SQVTM, CDR2 ANQGSEA. CDR3 size: 12 residues. The CDR3 here is CSVEGGYDTQYF.

Its frequency marks this clonotype as medium-sized. The V call is TRBV10-3, the J call TRBJ2-7; the D gene TCRdb calls, TRBD1, cannot be checked with no DNA. The CDR3 sequence is 17 residues long. Germline lookup yields CDR1 ENHRY and CDR2 SYGVKD. The chain's CDR3 is CAISEGRSQDGAYEQYF.

This clonotype counts as medium-sized by frequency. The V call is TRBV6-2 or TRBV6-3, the J call TRBJ2-7. Germline lookup yields CDR1 MNHEY and CDR2 SVGEGT. The CDR3 consists of 14 residues. CDR3 in amino acids: CASSYSRGSYEQYF.

This clonotype counts as medium-sized (0.01 to 0.1%) by frequency. J is TRBJ2-2 and V is TRBV7-3; TCRdb's D call, TRBD1, is unchecked because there is no DNA. Germline V lookup: CDR1 SGHTA, CDR2 FQGTGA. This CDR3 has 15 residues. The CDR3 loop is CASSSLGAGAGELFF.

This clonotype is classed as medium-sized by frequency. CDR3 in amino acids: CASSLYMGTLDSPLHF. The chain uses TRBV5-6 and TRBJ1-6. CDR1 SGHDT and CDR2 YYEEEE come from the germline V gene. CDR3 length equals 16 residues.

Judged by frequency, this clonotype is large. The chain recombines TRBV6-5 with TRBJ1-2; with no DNA, the TCRdb D assignment of TRBD1 cannot be verified. The CDR3 spans 15 residues. Germline lookup yields CDR1 MNHEY and CDR2 SVGAGI. The CDR3 sequence is CASSSYKGASYGYTF.

The rearrangement uses TRBV4-3 and TRBJ2-3; the TCRdb call, TRBD2, lacks DNA for checking. Germline V gene sequence: CDR1 LGHNA, CDR2 YSLEER. This CDR3 is built from 22 residues. CDR3 sequence: CASSQDRQRGGTTRPRTDTQYF.